One sample yielded the 9 T cell receptor beta chains listed below, sequenced in a study of T cells in localized non-small cell lung cancer. The method was immunoSEQ multiplex PCR; TCRdb's version includes in-frame clones alone and lacks a portion of them. The sample contains 70,000 to 75,000 clones, about four fifths of which appear only once. This specimen was peripheral blood, taken before any cancer treatment. The receptor source for this set is a female donor older than 55 with stage I lung adenocarcinoma.

This chain joins TRBV4-3 and TRBJ2-1; 8 nucleotides match TRBD2. J gave up 6 bases and V 0 bases, and 13 bases lay outside the gene matches. CDR3 length: 18 amino acids. The germline V gene has CDR1 LGHNA and CDR2 YSLEER. The CDR3, as DNA: TGCGCCAGCAGCCAAGAGGCGAGCGGGAGCCCCATATCCAATGAGCAGTTCTTC. Its translation: CASSQEASGSPISNEQFF.

The genes are TRBV7-2 and TRBJ2-7; the match to TRBD1 covers 7 bases. Germline V gives CDR1 SGHTA, CDR2 FQGNSA. The CDR3 covers 12 residues. V was pared by 6 bases and J by 5 bases, with 4 bases of the junction left unmatched. CDR3 sequence: CASRVTGDEQYF. In nucleotides, the CDR3 is TGTGCCAGCAGGGTCACAGGGGACGAGCAGTACTTC.

The rearrangement uses TRBV7-2 and TRBJ1-5; the D gene is possibly TRBD1 (5 bases). The V gene lost 1 base and the J gene lost 4 bases, with 8 bases spanning the gap. The CDR3 has 14 amino acids. Germline V gene sequence: CDR1 SGHTA, CDR2 FQGNSA. CDR3 loop: CASSLVWGNQPQHF. CDR3 DNA: TGTGCCAGCAGCTTAGTATGGGGGAATCAGCCCCAGCATTTT. Supplemented by reference TRBV7-2 and TRBJ1-5, the full variable domain reads GAGVSQSPSNKVTEKGKDVELRCDPISGHTALYWYRQSLGQGLEFLIYFQGNSAPDKSGLPSDRFSAERTGGSVSTLTIQRTQQEDSAVYLCASSLVWGNQPQHFGDGTRLSIL.

V gene TRBV29-1 combines with J gene TRBJ2-5, with D perhaps TRBD1 (6 bases). Trimming removed 1 base from V and 3 bases from J, with 12 bases in between. The germline CDR1 and CDR2 sequences are SQVTM and ANQGSEA. This CDR3 region has 14 residues. The CDR3 reads CSVEVPGQKETQYF. The CDR3 bases are TGCAGCGTTGAAGTCCCAGGACAGAAAGAGACCCAGTACTTC.

V gene TRBV19 combines with J gene TRBJ1-5; possible D gene TRBD1, 5 bases. CDR3 length: 16 residues. Germline V gene data show CDR1 as LNHDA and CDR2 as SQIVND (reference sequence). The ends were cut back, 3 bases at V and 2 bases at J, with 14 bases in the middle. The CDR3 DNA reads as TGTGCCAGTAGTATGTGGCAGGGTGGGGGCAATCAGCCCCAGCATTTT. This gives the protein CASSMWQGGGNQPQHF.

This chain links TRBV5-6 with TRBJ1-4; D possibly corresponds to TRBD1 (5 bases). V dropped 3 bases and J dropped 8 bases, with 20 bases sitting between them. This CDR3 spans 16 amino acids. CDR1 is SGHDT, CDR2 YYEEEE, per germline. CDR3 amino acids: CASSSTWGTGGEKLFF. CDR3 sequence (DNA): TGTGCCAGCAGCTCGACCTGGGGGACGGGAGGAGAAAAACTGTTTTTT.

The chain recombines TRBV28 with TRBJ2-1; 14 bases map to TRBD2. The germline CDR1 and CDR2 sequences are MDHEN and SYDVKM. V gave up 6 bases and J gave up 15 bases; unmatched junction bases: 13. The CDR3 extends over 15 amino acids. The CDR3 DNA reads as TGTGCCAGCAGACCACCGGGACTAGCGGGAGCCAACCTGTTCTTC. This encodes CASRPPGLAGANLFF.

The chain carries TRBV6-5 and TRBJ1-6; TRBD1 matches 9 bases. Germline-derived CDR1 and CDR2 are MNHEY and SVGAGI. The CDR3 has 16 amino acids. V shed 6 bases and J 7 bases; nucleotides not matched to a gene: 10. CDR3 DNA sequence: TGTGCCAGCAGGTACACACAGGGGGCCGGGAATTCACCCCTCCACTTT. Translated, it gives CASRYTQGAGNSPLHF.

The chain employs TRBV5-5 and TRBJ1-3; D unresolved. Germline loops: CDR1 SGHKS, CDR2 YYEKEE (reference sequence). Trimming removed 3 bases from V and 0 bases from J, with 10 bases in between. The CDR3 length is 15 residues. The CDR3 bases are TGTGCCAGCAGCTCTAATTGGGGCTCTGGAAACACCATATATTTT. Protein product: CASSSNWGSGNTIYF.